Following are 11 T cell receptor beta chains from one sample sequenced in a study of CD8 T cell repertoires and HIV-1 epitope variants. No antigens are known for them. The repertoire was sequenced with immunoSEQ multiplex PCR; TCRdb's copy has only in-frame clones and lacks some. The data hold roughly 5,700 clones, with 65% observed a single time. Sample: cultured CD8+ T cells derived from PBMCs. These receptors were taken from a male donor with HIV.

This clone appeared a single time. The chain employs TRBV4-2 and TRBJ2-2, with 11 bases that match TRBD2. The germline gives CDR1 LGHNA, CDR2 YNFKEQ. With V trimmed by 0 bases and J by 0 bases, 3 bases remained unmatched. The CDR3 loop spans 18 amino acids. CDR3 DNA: TGTGCCAGCAGCCAAGAAACTAGCGGGAGCGCGAACACCGGGGAGCTGTTTTTT. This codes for CASSQETSGSANTGELFF.

CDR3 DNA: TGTGCCAGCAGTTTCGGACAGGGATATGGCTACACCTTC. Its protein is CASSFGQGYGYTF. This sequence joins TRBV27 and TRBJ1-2; TRBD1 matches 8 bases. V dropped 3 bases and J dropped 5; count of bases not matched to a gene: 2. The CDR3 covers 13 residues. Germline loops: CDR1 MNHEY, CDR2 SMNVEV (reference sequence).

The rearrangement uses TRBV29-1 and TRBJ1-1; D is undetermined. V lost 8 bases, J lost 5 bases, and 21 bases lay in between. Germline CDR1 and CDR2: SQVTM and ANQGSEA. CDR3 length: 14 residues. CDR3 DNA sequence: TGCAGCCTGTCTCAGGCGGGCGCGTGGACTGAAGCTTTCTTT. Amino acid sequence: CSLSQAGAWTEAFF.

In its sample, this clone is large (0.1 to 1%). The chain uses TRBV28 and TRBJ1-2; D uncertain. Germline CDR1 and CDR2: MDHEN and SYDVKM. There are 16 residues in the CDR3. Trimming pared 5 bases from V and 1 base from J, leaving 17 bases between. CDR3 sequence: CASSLMPLDYNYGYTF. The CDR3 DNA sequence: TGTGCCAGCAGTCTCATGCCCCTGGACTATAACTATGGCTACACCTTC.

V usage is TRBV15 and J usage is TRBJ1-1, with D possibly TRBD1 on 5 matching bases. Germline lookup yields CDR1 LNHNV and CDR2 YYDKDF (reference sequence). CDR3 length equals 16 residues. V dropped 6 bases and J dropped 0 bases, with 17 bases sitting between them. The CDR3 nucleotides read TGTGCCACCAGATTACCAAGAGGGGCCATGAACACTGAAGCTTTCTTT. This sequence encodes CATRLPRGAMNTEAFF.

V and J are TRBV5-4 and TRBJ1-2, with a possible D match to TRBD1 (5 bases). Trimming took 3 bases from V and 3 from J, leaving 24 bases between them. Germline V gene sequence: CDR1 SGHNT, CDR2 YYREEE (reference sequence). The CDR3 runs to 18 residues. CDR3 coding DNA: TGTGCCAGCAGCTCCGGGGGGTTTTCGAGTACGGGGGACTATGGCTACACCTTC. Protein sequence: CASSSGGFSSTGDYGYTF.

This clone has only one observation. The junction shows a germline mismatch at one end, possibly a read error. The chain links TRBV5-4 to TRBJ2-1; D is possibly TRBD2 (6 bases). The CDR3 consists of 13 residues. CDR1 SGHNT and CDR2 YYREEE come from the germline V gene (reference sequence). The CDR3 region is CAGSLTSFHEQFF. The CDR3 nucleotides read TGTGCCGGCAGCCTGACTAGTTTCCATGAGCAGTTCTTC.

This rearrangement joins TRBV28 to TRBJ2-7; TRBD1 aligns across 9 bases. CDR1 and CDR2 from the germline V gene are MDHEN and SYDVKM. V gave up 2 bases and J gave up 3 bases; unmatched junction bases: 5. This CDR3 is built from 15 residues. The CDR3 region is CASSLRTGADYEQYF. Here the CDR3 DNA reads TGTGCCAGCAGTTTAAGGACAGGGGCGGACTACGAGCAGTACTTC.

The CDR3, as DNA: TGTGCCAGCAGCTTAGTTAGCAGGGATGAGCAGTTCTTC. Translated: CASSLVSRDEQFF. The rearrangement links TRBV7-9 to TRBJ2-1; TRBD1 might be the D (5 bases). There are 13 residues in the CDR3. Germline CDR1 reads SEHNR; CDR2 reads FQNEAQ (reference sequence). Deletions cut 1 base from V and 8 bases from J, with 9 bases between.

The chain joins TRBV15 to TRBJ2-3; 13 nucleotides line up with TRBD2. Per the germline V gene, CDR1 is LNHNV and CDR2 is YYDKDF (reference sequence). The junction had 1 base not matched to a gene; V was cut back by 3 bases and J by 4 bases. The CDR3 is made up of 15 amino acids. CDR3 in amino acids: CATSSTSGGADTQYF. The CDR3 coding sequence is TGTGCCACCAGCAGTACTAGCGGGGGGGCAGATACGCAGTATTTT.

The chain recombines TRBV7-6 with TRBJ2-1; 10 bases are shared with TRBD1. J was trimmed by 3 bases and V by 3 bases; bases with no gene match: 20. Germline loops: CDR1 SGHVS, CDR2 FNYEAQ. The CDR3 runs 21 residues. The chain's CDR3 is CASSFPTFTQTGGAGYNEQFF. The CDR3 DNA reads TGTGCCAGCAGCTTTCCGACATTCACTCAGACAGGGGGCGCGGGCTACAATGAGCAGTTCTTC.